The 5 T cell receptor beta chains given below trace back to one sample, sequenced in a study of cytomegalovirus exposure and HLA in healthy donors. Both 60 Vbeta primers and 13 Jbeta primers went into the PCR. TCRdb keeps only in-frame clones here, not all; method: immunoSEQ multiplex PCR. The sample contains over 100,000 clones, 77% of which appear only once. What was sequenced was PBMCs. The receptors stem from a male donor in good health and CMV-seropositive.

The chain joins TRBV28 to TRBJ1-1, with 8 bases aligning to TRBD1. Germline V gene data show CDR1 as MDHEN and CDR2 as SYDVKM. After removal of 2 bases from V and 5 bases from J, the junction contained 1 base not matched to a gene. This CDR3 comprises 13 residues. The CDR3 loop reads CASSLRQGTEAFF. CDR3 nucleotides: TGTGCCAGCAGTTTACGACAGGGGACTGAAGCTTTCTTT.

The rearrangement links TRBV27 to TRBJ1-2; 12 bases map to TRBD1. Germline V CDR1 and CDR2: MNHEY, SMNVEV (reference sequence). CDR3 length equals 16 residues. The trim removed 2 bases at V and 0 bases at J, leaving 1 base unmatched. CDR3 bases: TGTGCCAGCAGTTTAAGGGACAGGGGGCCTAACTATGGCTACACCTTC. Its translation: CASSLRDRGPNYGYTF.

The gene calls are TRBV5-8 and TRBJ1-5; D remains unclear. Trimming cost V 1 base and J 2 bases, with 7 bases left between them. This CDR3 is built from 14 residues. The germline CDR1 and CDR2 sequences are SGHTS and YDEGEE. The CDR3 DNA follows: TGTGCCAGCAGCTTGCGCACAGGCAATCAGCCCCAGCATTTT. Translated, it gives CASSLRTGNQPQHF.

Of note for this clone: Its ends do not fully match the called genes, so a read error is possible. The chain links TRBV5-8 to TRBJ2-6, with D possibly being TRBD1 (6 bases). The length of the CDR3 is 14 residues. CDR1 is SGHTS and CDR2 is YDEGEE in the germline V gene. The CDR3 loop reads CASDRNSGANGLTF. The CDR3 DNA reads as TGTGCCAGCGACAGGAACTCTGGGGCCAACGGCCTGACTTTC.

The V gene is TRBV28, the J gene TRBJ2-6; 8 bases are a match to TRBD1. Germline V gives CDR1 MDHEN, CDR2 SYDVKM. This CDR3 has 14 amino acids. With 6 bases clipped from V and 7 bases from J, the junction kept 5 bases outside the gene matches. The chain's CDR3 is CASRTTGGANVLTF. CDR3 nucleotide sequence: TGTGCCAGCAGAACTACAGGGGGTGCCAACGTCCTGACTTTC.